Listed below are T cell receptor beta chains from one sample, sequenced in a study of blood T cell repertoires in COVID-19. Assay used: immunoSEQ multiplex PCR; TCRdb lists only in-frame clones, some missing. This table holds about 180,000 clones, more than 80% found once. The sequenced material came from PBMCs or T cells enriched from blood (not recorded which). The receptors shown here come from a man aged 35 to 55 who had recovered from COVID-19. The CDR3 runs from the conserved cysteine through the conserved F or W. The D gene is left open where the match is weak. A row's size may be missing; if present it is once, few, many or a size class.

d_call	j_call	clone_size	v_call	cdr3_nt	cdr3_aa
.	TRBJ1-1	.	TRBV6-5	TGTGCCAGCAGTTCCCGGACATACAACACTGAAGCTTTCTTT	CASSSRTYNTEAFF
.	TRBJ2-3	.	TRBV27	TGTGCCAGCAGTTCCCCCGGGACTCGGAGACCCCTACGAGCAGATACGCAGTATTTT	CASSSPGTRRPLRADTQYF
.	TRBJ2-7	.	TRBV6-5	TGTGCCAGCGGCCCCCAGGGGGGTCCCCCCGAGCAGTACTTC	CASGPQGGPPEQYF
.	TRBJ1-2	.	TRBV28	TGTGCCAGCAGTTTGTCTACAGGGTGGGGCTACACCTTC	CASSLSTGWGYTF
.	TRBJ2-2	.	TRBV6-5	TGTGCCAGCACCCCACATCAAGGGGTTACCGGGGAGCTGTTTTTT	CASTPHQGVTGELFF
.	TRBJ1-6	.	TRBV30	TGTGCCTGGAGTCAGGGTTTAGGGAATTCACCCCTCCACTTT	CAWSQGLGNSPLHF
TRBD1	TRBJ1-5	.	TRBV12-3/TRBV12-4	TGTGCCAGCAACGACAGGGAGGAACAGCCCCAGCATTTT	CASNDREEQPQHF
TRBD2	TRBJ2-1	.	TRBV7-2	TGTGCCAGCAGCTTAAGGGCTAGCGGGAGTCTCTACAATGAGCAGTTCTTC	CASSLRASGSLYNEQFF
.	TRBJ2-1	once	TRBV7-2	TGTGCCAGCACCGAAGACAGCTACCTCAATGAGCAGTTCTTC	CASTEDSYLNEQFF
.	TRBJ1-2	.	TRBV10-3	TGTGCCATCAGTGAGTCATGGAGCGGCTACACCTTC	CAISESWSGYTF
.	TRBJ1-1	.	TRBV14	TGTGCCAGCAGCCAAGGAAACACCATTGAAGCTTTCTTT	CASSQGNTIEAFF
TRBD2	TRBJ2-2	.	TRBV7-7	TGTGCTAGCAGCCCCCTTCCCAGCGGGGGGTCCGGGGAGCTGTTTTTT	CASSPLPSGGSGELFF
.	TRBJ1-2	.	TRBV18	TGTGCCAGCTCAACAGGGCCGGGCTATGGCTACACCTTC	CASSTGPGYGYTF
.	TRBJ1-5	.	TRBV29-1	TGCAGCGTTGCGTCTAAGGGGGGGGATAGCAATCAGCCCCAGCATTTT	CSVASKGGDSNQPQHF
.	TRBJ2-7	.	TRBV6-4	TGTGCCACCGAGATTGGGGCCGAGCAGTACTTC	CATEIGAEQYF
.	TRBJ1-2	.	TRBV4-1	TGCGCCAGCAGCCAAGACGGGGGGGGCTATGGCTACACCTTC	CASSQDGGGYGYTF
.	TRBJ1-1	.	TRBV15	TGTGCCACCAGCACTCAGGAGGGCGCTACCCGGTTT	CATSTQEGATRF